This T cell receptor beta chain is from a study of blood T cell repertoires in COVID-19. Study background: From T cells, B-cell-depleted T cells, or PBMCs came the material, which was cDNA or gDNA.

The V end lost 5 bases, the J end lost 0 bases, and 8 bases lay between the germline ends. CDR1 and CDR2 (germline): SEHNR, FQNEAQ (reference sequence). The CDR3 contains 14 residues. Authors' analysis steps: Amplifying reference gene primers gave estimates of nucleated cell counts. Measured with immunoSEQ multiplex PCR; TCRdb has only the in-frame clones, and not every one. V and J calls and clone size are those listed in that table; D and trimming were worked out from the DNA. The sample includes fewer than 300,000 clones, 81% seen only once; the top ten take less than 3%. There are a few counts of this clone.

The origin of this receptor is an older woman with active or convalescent COVID-19. J is TRBJ1-3 and V is TRBV7-9, with D unresolved. The sample comprised peripheral blood. CDR3 sequence (DNA): TGTGCCAGCAGCACCGCGGCCTCTGGAAACACCATATATTTT. Translation: CASSTAASGNTIYF.